Below, one T cell receptor beta chain is given with its context. The antigen it recognizes is unknown. Per-base qualities were not stored, and no clone one base away is much larger. The germline V gene gives CDR1 as SGHTA and CDR2 as FQGTGA. The CDR3 goes from the cysteine to the phenylalanine over 14 residues. Only the CDR3 region is kept as DNA, spanning 42 bases read in frame from base 1. V gives up 2 bases and J gives up 9 bases, and the segment between their germline ends measures 14 bases. This sample is drawn from a study of CD8+CD57+ T cells in acquired aplastic anemia (dated 2018 in TCRdb). Looking at the study overall: A mean of about 3.2 ug of DNA, ranging from roughly 0.19 to 30 ug, was extracted from sorted CD4+ and CD8+ cells.

Study-level results and caveats: Patients and healthy controls showed no significant difference in CD8+ Simpson's diversity (P=0.060). Some 30 CD8+ CDR3 sequences were found to be shared between patients and controls, but these sequences appeared to be highly expressed in patients and within the immunodominant clones of the patients.

Genomic DNA served as template for TCR beta VDJ combination and CDR3 sequence profiling. An Illumina HiSeq 2000 was the platform used for TCR repertoire sequencing. As for the original processing: Repertoires were assessed using TRBV/TRBJ rearrangement plots, CDR3 size and DJ length profiles, and Simpson's diversity index. Whichever DNA sequence was most abundant in the deep sequencing data was defined as the immunodominant clone. CDR3 amino acid sequences were checked for sharing between subjects and were compared against published repertoires and the VDJdb database. The public reads were quality trimmed at Q25 with fastp and then assembled into clones with MiXCR by TCRdb, keeping productive beta chains. Under each unique CDR3 protein, matching rows form one entry showing the most common genes and DNA. It is TCRdb's table, rather than the study itself, that gives the V and J calls and clone size. A total of approximately 270,000 distinct CDR3 sequences appear in this sample, roughly three fifths of them only once. 8% of the sample belongs to the ten largest clones.

TCR repertoires of sorted CD4+ and CD8+ blood T cells from severe aplastic anemia patients and healthy subjects were deep-sequenced in the study. Ficoll-Paque density gradient centrifugation was used to isolate peripheral blood mononuclear cells. CD4+ and CD8+ T cells were sorted by FACS or magnetic beads before DNA extraction. The sequence was collected from a human donor with severe aplastic anemia or a healthy control (not recorded which). Sequencing input: sorted CD4+, CD8+, or CD8+CD57+ T cells (not recorded which) from PBMCs. The sequence links TRBV7-3 to TRBJ2-1; the D gene is perhaps TRBD2, on 5 matching bases. CDR3 region: CASSLSEVEGEQFF. The nucleotides read TGTGCCAGCAGCTTATCCGAAGTCGAGGGTGAGCAGTTCTTC.